The 25 T cell receptor beta chains presented below share a single source sample, sequenced in a study of shared clonotypes between healthy human individuals (dated by TCRdb to 2018 to 2020). Receptor amplification or capture employed the immunoSEQ multiplex PCR assay. TCRdb re-hosts the immuneACCESS table, in-frame sequences only. Its copies lack some clones; in the studies checked, an unresolved V gene accounts for under half of them, and the cause for the rest is not known. Here the sample has some 500,000 clones; around 95% occur a single time. The top ten clones comprise about 0.059% of the sample. Sequencing was performed on naive CD4+ T cells sorted from blood. The cell subset or site label on this specimen signifies: CD45RA+ positively selected. These receptors all come from a woman aged 25 to 45 in good health.

This clone has only one observation. The chain combines TRBV6-1 with TRBJ2-7; D gene unclear. V lost 4 bases to trimming and J lost 5 bases, with 27 bases between them. This CDR3 contains 18 residues. CDR1 is MNHNS, CDR2 SASEGT, per germline. This CDR3 reads CASSGTVVGLGNVDEQYF. For the CDR3, the DNA is TGTGCCAGCAGTGGAACCGTGGTGGGTCTAGGGAACGTAGACGAGCAGTACTTC.

Only a few counts were recorded for this clone. The chain uses TRBV2 and TRBJ1-1; the match to TRBD1 covers 9 bases. Germline loops: CDR1 SNHLY, CDR2 FYNNEI. Trimming cost V 4 bases and J 1 base; bases outside gene matches: 4. This CDR3 has 15 residues. For the CDR3, the DNA is TGTGCCAGCAGTGCGCCGGGACAGGGGAACACTGAAGCTTTCTTT. It codes for CASSAPGQGNTEAFF.

The chain joins TRBV2 to TRBJ2-3, with D maybe TRBD2 (6 bases). The length of the CDR3 is 13 residues. V lost 4 bases to trimming and J lost 5 bases, with 10 bases between them. Germline-derived CDR1 and CDR2 are SNHLY and FYNNEI. CDR3 DNA: TGTGCCAGCAGTGTACGGGAGCAAGATACGCAGTATTTT. Translation: CASSVREQDTQYF.

The table lists this clone with a count of one. The J gene is TRBJ1-1, the V gene TRBV28, with D unclear. The ends were cut back, 2 bases at V and 6 bases at J, with 13 bases in the middle. CDR3 length: 14 amino acids. Germline CDR1 is MDHEN and CDR2 is SYDVKM. The CDR3 DNA is TGTGCCAGCAGTTTAAGTTCAGAGATCGCTGAAGCTTTCTTT. It specifies CASSLSSEIAEAFF.

The chain is built from TRBV6-5 and TRBJ2-7; 10 nucleotides align to TRBD2. Germline trimming cut 2 bases from V and 2 bases from J; bases unmatched to any gene: 6. The CDR3 consists of 16 residues. Germline V gene lookup returns CDR1 MNHEY and CDR2 SVGAGI. The CDR3 coding sequence is TGTGCCAGCAGTTACGTTGGGACTAGCGAGGCCTACGAGCAGTACTTC. Amino acids: CASSYVGTSEAYEQYF.

The chain recombines TRBV6-1 with TRBJ2-7, with TRBD2 matching over 9 bases. V lost 4 bases to trimming and J lost 4 bases; unmatched junction nucleotides: 11. This CDR3 has 16 residues. The germline gives CDR1 MNHNS, CDR2 SASEGT. The CDR3 sequence: CASSAVRLAEGYEQYF. The DNA of the CDR3 is TGTGCCAGCAGTGCTGTCCGACTAGCGGAGGGGTACGAGCAGTACTTC.

The rearrangement joins TRBV6-6 to TRBJ2-7, with TRBD2 matching 7 bases. The CDR3 is made up of 15 amino acids. After removal of 6 bases from V and 3 bases from J, the junction contained 11 bases not matched to a gene. From germline, CDR1 is MNHNY and CDR2 SVGAGI (reference sequence). As DNA, the CDR3 is TGTGCCAGCAGGGAGAGCGGGACTCAAATCTACGAGCAGTACTTC. Residues: CASRESGTQIYEQYF.

This clone occurred once. The chain is built from TRBV7-3 and TRBJ2-5; 11 nucleotides agree with TRBD1. Matching the DNA end better, TRBJ2-7 makes the J call doubtful. Germline-derived CDR1 and CDR2 are SGHTA and FQGTGA. This CDR3 has 14 amino acids. The chain's CDR3 is CASSPGQGASEQYF. The CDR3 nucleotides are TGTGCCAGCAGCCCCGGACAGGGGGCAAGCGAGCAGTACTTC.

V is TRBV28 and J is TRBJ1-1, with D perhaps matching TRBD1 (5 bases). V lost 5 bases to trimming and J lost 2 bases, with 12 bases between them. The CDR3 has 14 amino acids. Germline V lookup: CDR1 MDHEN, CDR2 SYDVKM. CDR3 bases: TGTGCCAGCAGTCAAGTGACAGTTAACACTGAAGCTTTCTTT. Its translation is CASSQVTVNTEAFF.

The rearrangement uses TRBV10-3 and TRBJ2-3; tentative D call: TRBD1 (5 bases). V dropped 8 bases and J dropped 4 bases, with 10 bases sitting between them. Germline V gene lookup returns CDR1 ENHRY and CDR2 SYGVKD. This CDR3 has 12 amino acids. This CDR3 reads CAIGQGADTQYF. The CDR3 region has the DNA TGTGCCATCGGACAAGGCGCAGATACGCAGTATTTT.

Notes on this clone: The sample has other DNA sequences that encode this CDR3 too. The chain couples TRBV19 to TRBJ1-1; D perhaps matches TRBD1 (5 bases). The V gene lost 6 bases and the J gene lost 1 base, with 9 bases spanning the gap. The CDR3 runs to 13 residues. Germline V gene lookup returns CDR1 LNHDA and CDR2 SQIVND (reference sequence). This chain's CDR3 is CASSRTGNTEAFF. The DNA for the CDR3 is TGTGCCAGTAGCCGTACAGGGAACACTGAAGCTTTCTTT.

The chain couples TRBV9 to TRBJ2-7; 7 bases line up with TRBD1. This CDR3 has 14 residues. In germline, CDR1 is SGDLS, CDR2 YYNGEE. The junction had 3 bases not matched to a gene; V was cut back by 3 bases and J by 0 bases. The CDR3 nucleotides are TGTGCCAGCAGCGGGACAGGCAGCTCCTACGAGCAGTACTTC. Protein sequence: CASSGTGSSYEQYF.

The gene calls are TRBV7-2 and TRBJ2-7; D remains unclear. Germline V lookup: CDR1 SGHTA, CDR2 FQGNSA. The germline V and J ends were trimmed by 0 bases and 7 bases, with 7 bases remaining between them. The CDR3 loop spans 12 amino acids. CDR3 amino acids: CASSLAGLEQYF. The CDR3 region has the DNA TGTGCCAGCAGCTTAGCTGGCCTGGAGCAGTACTTC.

The chain couples TRBV7-9 to TRBJ2-7; 10 bases are a match to TRBD2. Germline assignment: CDR1 SEHNR and CDR2 FQNEAQ (reference sequence). The CDR3 runs to 14 residues. With 1 base clipped from V and 7 bases from J, the junction kept 4 bases outside the gene matches. CDR3 DNA sequence: TGTGCCAGCAGCTTAGGTCGTAGCGGGAGGGAGCAGTACTTC. This gives the protein CASSLGRSGREQYF.

The V call is TRBV18, the J call TRBJ1-1; D ambiguous. V lost 1 base, J lost 1 base, and 7 bases lay in between. The germline CDR1 and CDR2 sequences are KGHSH and LQKENI. This CDR3 contains 14 residues. In DNA, the CDR3 is TGTGCCAGCTCACCACGGCGGACGAACACTGAAGCTTTCTTT. Its protein product is CASSPRRTNTEAFF. Variable domain in full (rest from reference TRBV18 and TRBJ1-1): NAGVMQNPRHLVRRRGQEARLRCSPMKGHSHVYWYRQLPEEGLKFMVYLQKENIIDESGMPKERFSAEFPKEGPSILRIQQVVRGDSAAYFCASSPRRTNTEAFFGQGTRLTVV.

V and J are TRBV7-3 and TRBJ2-1, with 14 positions matching TRBD2. CDR1 SGHTA and CDR2 FQGTGA come from the germline V gene. With V trimmed by 2 bases and J by 5 bases, 8 bases remained unmatched. The CDR3 has 18 amino acids. The CDR3 sequence: CASSLFPPGLAGDNEQFF. The CDR3 region has the DNA TGTGCCAGCAGCTTATTCCCCCCGGGACTAGCGGGAGACAATGAGCAGTTCTTC.

This chain joins TRBV29-1 and TRBJ2-3, with a tentative D call TRBD2 (5 bases). Per the germline V gene, CDR1 is SQVTM and CDR2 is ANQGSEA. The CDR3 is 13 residues long. The V end was cut by 3 bases, the J end by 0 bases, with 7 bases between. The CDR3 DNA follows: TGCAGCGTTGAGGAGCGGAGCACAGATACGCAGTATTTT. Translation: CSVEERSTDTQYF.

The chain combines TRBV19 with TRBJ2-4; perhaps TRBD1 as D (6 bases). Trimming cost V 1 base and J 0 bases, with 16 bases left between them. This CDR3 is built from 18 residues. Germline-derived CDR1 and CDR2 are LNHDA and SQIVND (reference sequence). Here the CDR3 DNA reads TGTGCCAGTAGTATAGCTCTTGGCAGGGGAGTAGCCAAAAACATTCAGTACTTC. Encoded protein: CASSIALGRGVAKNIQYF.

The chain combines TRBV5-1 with TRBJ2-3; no definite D call. This CDR3 has 16 amino acids. The V end was cut by 0 bases, the J end by 1 base, with 12 bases between. Looked up from germline, CDR1 is SGHRS and CDR2 is YFSETQ. The CDR3 coding sequence is TGCGCCAGCAGCTTGGCGCAACGAAAGGGCACAGATACGCAGTATTTT. It codes for CASSLAQRKGTDTQYF.

The chain is built from TRBV28 and TRBJ1-1; D is unclear. The CDR3 has 13 residues. Trimming took 6 bases from V and 7 from J, leaving 15 bases between them. The V gene's germline CDR1 is MDHEN and CDR2 SYDVKM. The CDR3 reads CASSPSPRGEAFF. The CDR3 DNA sequence: TGTGCCAGCAGCCCCTCACCCCGAGGTGAAGCTTTCTTT.

The rearrangement joins TRBV5-1 to TRBJ1-1; 8 nucleotides match TRBD1. Unmatched junction bases numbered 8, after V lost 1 base and J lost 0 bases. The V gene's germline CDR1 is SGHRS and CDR2 YFSETQ. The CDR3 is 17 residues long. The CDR3 sequence: CASSLRPGGGMNTEAFF. CDR3 coding DNA: TGCGCCAGCAGCTTGAGGCCAGGGGGCGGAATGAACACTGAAGCTTTCTTT.

J is TRBJ2-3 and V is TRBV4-1, with D maybe TRBD2 (6 bases). The CDR3 runs to 13 residues. CDR1 and CDR2 from the germline V gene are MGHRA and YSYEKL. The V gene lost 4 bases and the J gene lost 6 bases, with 11 bases spanning the gap. The CDR3 DNA follows: TGCGCCAGCAGCCGTCAGAGCGGGGATACGCAGTATTTT. It codes for CASSRQSGDTQYF.

The rearrangement uses TRBV30 and TRBJ2-6; D is tentatively TRBD1 or TRBD2 (5 bases each). This CDR3 has 22 residues. Trimming stripped 4 bases from V and 2 bases from J, with 33 bases between. From germline, CDR1 is GTSNPN and CDR2 SVGIG (reference sequence). Here the CDR3 DNA reads TGTGCCTGGAACCCTGGCCGGGGCCGTACAAGCATTGGTCCTCCTGGGGCCAACGTCCTGACTTTC. It yields the protein CAWNPGRGRTSIGPPGANVLTF.

The chain carries TRBV28 and TRBJ2-7; D tentatively fits TRBD1 or TRBD2 (5 bases each). Germline V gene sequence: CDR1 MDHEN, CDR2 SYDVKM. V lost 5 bases and J 4 bases, leaving 18 bases between the germline ends. CDR3 length: 15 amino acids. The CDR3 DNA reads TGTGCCAGCAGTCCCGGGTCCCCCGGGGCTTACGAGCAGTACTTC. Protein sequence: CASSPGSPGAYEQYF.

V and J are TRBV29-1 and TRBJ2-3; D unresolved. V was cut by 6 bases and J by 1 base, with 8 bases left in between. From germline, CDR1 is SQVTM and CDR2 ANQGSEA. The CDR3 has 12 amino acids. CDR3 loop: CSVPLGTDTQYF. CDR3 in DNA: TGCAGCGTCCCCTTGGGCACAGATACGCAGTATTTT.